The sequence of this T cell receptor (beta chain) was determined in a study of molecular identifiers for immune sequencing clone quantification. About the research overall: In replicates, the authors split RNA from approximately 20,000 or 98,000 naive CD8 cells five ways and sequenced four. Regarding the study as a whole: Barcode collisions between identical TCR molecules could shrink estimates of highly expanded clone sizes. Among effectors, clones above 20 RNA copies held over 98% of molecules; among naive cells, under 1%.

Previously described methods and listed TCR primers produced bulk TCR libraries. TCRdb reprocessed the PCR reads with MiXCR, giving one entry per CDR3 protein. The sample holds hundreds of thousands of distinct CDR3 sequences, 24% seen once. CDR1 and CDR2 from the germline V gene are MDHEN and SYDVKM. CDR3 size: 15 residues. The V and J ends lost 4 bases and 6 bases respectively, with 16 bases between them. Note on this clonotype: The antigen is undetermined. A much larger clone differs from this one at a single base, so this may be a read error.

V and J are TRBV28 and TRBJ1-5; D is undetermined. What was sequenced was naive CD8+ T cells from blood, with Jurkat cell RNA spiked in. The subset was: FACS-sorted CD8+CD4-CCR7+CD45RA+ naive T cells. This TCR came from a human donor in good health. Some libraries in this study had Jurkat cell RNA spiked in. CDR3 loop: CASSYGRAYSQPQHF. The CDR3, as DNA: TGTGCCAGCAGTTATGGACGGGCGTACAGTCAGCCCCAGCATTTT.